This T cell receptor beta chain was captured in a study of regulatory T cells in long-lasting Graves disease. As for the study in general: Newly diagnosed Graves' patients had under 3 months of antithyroid drugs.

This clonotype was observed a handful of times. The CDR3 has 13 amino acids. The V and J ends lost 1 base and 9 bases respectively, with 7 bases between them. Arm-PCR of CDR3 regions and iRepertoire HTBI primers were the basis on which TCR beta libraries were built. In TCRdb, the multiplex PCR reads were re-called with MiXCR into one record per CDR3 protein. The sample shows 360,000 or so distinct CDR3 sequences, over 9.5% of them seen only once. Time point meaning: newly diagnosed GD, antithyroid drugs for less than 3 months. TCR sequences were obtained from RNA taken from PBMCs. These sequences were also reported in another study, on T cells in Graves' hyperthyroidism and ophthalmopathy.

The rearrangement links TRBV12-3 or TRBV12-4 to TRBJ1-6; D is uncertain. This sequence originates from a woman aged 18-29 years with Graves disease. The input for sequencing was peripheral blood mononuclear cells (PBMCs), taken at new diagnosis, from a patient treated with antithyroid drugs. Here the CDR3 DNA reads TGTGCCAGCAGTTTAGGGGAACGTTCACCCCTCCACTTT. Translation: CASSLGERSPLHF.